These T cell receptor beta chains were read from a single sample in a study of tumor-infiltrating lymphocytes in primary liver carcinoma. In TCRdb, the multiplex PCR reads were re-called with MiXCR into one record per CDR3 protein. The sample lists some 110,000 distinct CDR3 sequences, around 60% occurring once. Sequenced input: liver tumor tissue from sampling region 3. These receptors were taken from a woman aged 60 to 75 with primary liver carcinoma and hepatitis B virus infection. Both conserved end residues are part of each CDR3. Each record gives: CDR3 length, J gene, V gene, CDR3 protein.

13	TRBJ2-1	TRBV11-2	CTSSLGRTGEQFF
16	TRBJ2-7	TRBV11-2	CVSSFKLAGGTYEQCF
15	TRBJ2-1	TRBV14	CASSQGTSSYNEQFF
14	TRBJ1-5	TRBV28	CASRLEGGNQPQHF
16	TRBJ2-7	TRBV28	CASSIRGGRKIFGQYF
15	TRBJ1-1	TRBV6-5	CASSYGRGFRTEAFF
13	TRBJ1-4	TRBV7-9	CASSLVQGEKLFF
17	TRBJ2-2	TRBV11-2	CASWSEGLTVDTGELFF
19	TRBJ2-3	TRBV4-1	CASSQDPGLAVRSTDTQYF
18	TRBJ2-2	TRBV11-1	CASSLKVQGRKSTRDLFF
15	TRBJ2-2	TRBV6-2/TRBV6-3	CASSSGTRTTGGLFF
15	TRBJ2-1	TRBV11-2	CTSSLWWGSYNEQFF
15	TRBJ1-3	TRBV5-5	CASTRGKSSGNTIYF
15	TRBJ2-6	TRBV11-1	CASSLTGAGANVLTF
18	TRBJ1-1	TRBV29-1	CSVEDLLGYSQRNTEAFF
15	TRBJ2-2	TRBV6-5	CASSYRGRVTGELFF
15	TRBJ2-1	TRBV6-5	CASSPGQPTYNEQFF
13	TRBJ1-5	TRBV5-4	CASSANRDQPQHF
15	TRBJ1-6	TRBV10-3	CAISERNPYNSPLHF
15	TRBJ2-7	TRBV11-3	CASSSGAGGRKEQYF
19	TRBJ1-1	TRBV11-2	CASSSLIRTGGVMNTEAFF
15	TRBJ2-5	TRBV11-2	CASSLDQGPQETQYF
12	TRBJ1-6	TRBV28	CNSSRPNSPLHF
18	TRBJ2-1	TRBV30	CAWRGTSGRGGDYNEQFF
16	TRBJ2-7	TRBV11-2	CASTIPGREPRGEQYF
19	TRBJ2-2	TRBV28	CASRFWAGGRGGHAGELFF
15	TRBJ2-4	TRBV28	CASSLLLASKNIQYF
14	TRBJ2-7	TRBV12-3/TRBV12-4	CASCPQSSSYEQYF
14	TRBJ1-6	TRBV7-8	CASSLVSNNSPLHF
15	TRBJ1-5	TRBV6-1	CASSDDGWSNQPQHF
13	TRBJ2-7	TRBV28	CASTPMVVYEQYF
12	TRBJ2-1	TRBV5-1	CGTGLGSYEQFF
11	TRBJ1-2	TRBV28	CVSSGTYGYTF
14	TRBJ2-5	TRBV5-1	CASSPSSGRETQYF
16	TRBJ1-3	TRBV29-1	CSATAGTASSGNTIYF
13	TRBJ1-3	TRBV28	CASSPSSGNTIYF
15	TRBJ2-5	TRBV7-8	CASSFWSSGQETQYF
14	TRBJ2-2	TRBV11-1	CASSLGGLAGELYF
14	TRBJ2-1	TRBV12-3/TRBV12-4	CASTNQWESNEQFF
15	TRBJ2-7	TRBV6-5	CASSYGWGRAYEQYF
14	TRBJ2-5	TRBV11-2	CASSLGGPKETQYF
12	TRBJ2-5	TRBV29-1	CSGMDSGETQYF
15	TRBJ2-5	TRBV11-2	CASSPVGLVPETQYF
17	TRBJ2-6	TRBV5-1	CASSLQLAEPGANVLTF
15	TRBJ1-5	TRBV28	CASSFRRSSNQPQHF
17	TRBJ2-4	TRBV28	CASSLPPGTGVGNIQYF
15	TRBJ2-5	TRBV6-1	CVSVGLAGPQETQYF
12	TRBJ2-7	TRBV11-1	CASSREGYEQYF
14	TRBJ2-5	TRBV12-3/TRBV12-4	CASSRQGLRETQYF
16	TRBJ2-6	TRBV20-1	CSAGTGANSGANVLTF
15	TRBJ2-3	TRBV29-1	CSVIKSGTSTDTQYF
13	TRBJ2-3	TRBV29-1	CSVEARSTDTQYF
18	TRBJ1-5	TRBV6-6	CAISYSPELGGVNQSQHF
13	TRBJ2-3	TRBV28	CASIKQGTDTRYF
14	TRBJ2-7	TRBV11-2	CASSLERGGGGQYF